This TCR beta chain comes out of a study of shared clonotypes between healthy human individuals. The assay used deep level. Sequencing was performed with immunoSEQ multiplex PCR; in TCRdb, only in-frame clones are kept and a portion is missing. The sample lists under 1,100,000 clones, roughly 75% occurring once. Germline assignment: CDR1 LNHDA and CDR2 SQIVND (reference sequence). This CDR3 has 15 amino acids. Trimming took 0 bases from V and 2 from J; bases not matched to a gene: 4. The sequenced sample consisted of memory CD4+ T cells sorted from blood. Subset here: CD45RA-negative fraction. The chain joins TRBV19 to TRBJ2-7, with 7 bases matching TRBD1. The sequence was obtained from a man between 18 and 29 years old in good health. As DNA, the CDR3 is TGTGCCAGTAGTATAGATACAGGGGTTACCTACGAGCAGTACTTC. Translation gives CASSIDTGVTYEQYF.